What follows are 8 T cell receptor beta chains derived from one specimen sequenced in a study of blood T cell repertoires in COVID-19. Clones were read by immunoSEQ multiplex PCR, and TCRdb kept only the in-frame ones, dropping some. The data hold about 190,000 clones, with roughly nine tenths observed a single time. Sequencing was carried out using peripheral blood. The receptors originated from a man in his 60s with active or convalescent COVID-19.

As concerns this clone: Other DNA variants within this sample encode the same CDR3. The rearrangement uses TRBV14 and TRBJ2-2; weak D call: TRBD1 (6 bases). The CDR3 sequence is 14 residues long. CDR1 is SGHDN, CDR2 FVKESK, per germline. Trimming pared 6 bases from V and 3 bases from J, leaving 11 bases between. The CDR3 reads CASRQGLDTGELFF. The CDR3 DNA reads as TGTGCCAGCAGACAGGGTTTGGACACCGGGGAGCTGTTTTTT.

This chain connects TRBV5-1 to TRBJ2-7; D unresolved. This CDR3 has 13 amino acids. With 0 bases removed from V and 0 bases from J, the gap between germline ends came to 4 bases. The germline CDR1 and CDR2 sequences are SGHRS and YFSETQ. CDR3 protein: CASSLASSYEQYF. CDR3 DNA: TGCGCCAGCAGCTTGGCCAGCTCCTACGAGCAGTACTTC. Together with reference TRBV5-1 and TRBJ2-7, the CDR3 gives the full variable domain: KAGVTQTPRYLIKTRGQQVTLSCSPISGHRSVSWYQQTPGQGLQFLFEYFSETQRNKGNFPGRFSGRQFSNSRSEMNVSTLELGDSALYLCASSLASSYEQYFGPGTRLTVT.

This clone was found once. The chain recombines TRBV5-6 with TRBJ2-5; 13 nucleotides agree with TRBD2. The CDR3 has 16 residues. Germline CDR1 reads SGHDT; CDR2 reads YYEEEE. V shed 1 base, J shed 7 bases, and the junction held 7 bases outside the gene matches. The CDR3 coding sequence is TGTGCCAGCAGCTTGTTTACTAGCGGGGGGGTCAGGACCCAGTACTTC. Translated: CASSLFTSGGVRTQYF.

This rearrangement joins TRBV5-1 to TRBJ2-3; TRBD1 matches 7 bases. Per germline, CDR1 SGHRS and CDR2 YFSETQ. The length of the CDR3 is 16 residues. Trimming at V came to 4 bases and at J to 1 base, leaving 9 bases not matched to a gene. For the CDR3, the DNA is TGCGCCAGCAGCACAGGGACAGTGGGCGGCACAGATACGCAGTATTTT. It specifies CASSTGTVGGTDTQYF. Complete variable domain (other parts from reference TRBV5-1 and TRBJ2-3): KAGVTQTPRYLIKTRGQQVTLSCSPISGHRSVSWYQQTPGQGLQFLFEYFSETQRNKGNFPGRFSGRQFSNSRSEMNVSTLELGDSALYLCASSTGTVGGTDTQYFGPGTRLTVL.

The chain carries TRBV9 and TRBJ2-7, with 7 bases matching TRBD1. The V segment lost 4 bases and the J segment 4 bases; nucleotides outside the gene matches: 5. Germline V lookup: CDR1 SGDLS, CDR2 YYNGEE. The length of the CDR3 is 13 residues. CDR3 sequence (DNA): TGTGCCAGCAGCCCGACACAGGGGTACGAGCAGTACTTC. It specifies CASSPTQGYEQYF.

The V call is TRBV24-1, the J call TRBJ2-2; the match to TRBD1 covers 9 bases. Germline CDR1 and CDR2: KGHDR and SFDVKD. The CDR3 has 19 amino acids. V gave up 4 bases and J gave up 1 base; unmatched junction bases: 12. CDR3 sequence reads: CATSERPGTGTGNTGELFF. The CDR3 nucleotides read TGTGCCACCAGTGAGCGTCCCGGGACAGGGACCGGGAACACCGGGGAGCTGTTTTTT.

This clone appeared once. This chain connects TRBV4-1 to TRBJ1-2; D is uncertain. Germline-derived CDR1 and CDR2 are MGHRA and YSYEKL. This CDR3 comprises 14 residues. The V end was cut by 0 bases, the J end by 4 bases, with 9 bases between. Here the CDR3 reads CASSQDMAFYGYTF. The CDR3 region has the DNA TGCGCCAGCAGCCAAGATATGGCCTTCTATGGCTACACCTTC.

This clone appeared once. The chain recombines TRBV14 with TRBJ1-4, with D unclear. The V end lost 2 bases, the J end lost 11 bases, and 9 bases lay between the germline ends. CDR3 length: 12 residues. In germline, CDR1 is SGHDN, CDR2 FVKESK. The CDR3: CASSQITTKLFF. The CDR3 DNA follows: TGTGCCAGCAGCCAAATAACAACGAAACTGTTTTTT.